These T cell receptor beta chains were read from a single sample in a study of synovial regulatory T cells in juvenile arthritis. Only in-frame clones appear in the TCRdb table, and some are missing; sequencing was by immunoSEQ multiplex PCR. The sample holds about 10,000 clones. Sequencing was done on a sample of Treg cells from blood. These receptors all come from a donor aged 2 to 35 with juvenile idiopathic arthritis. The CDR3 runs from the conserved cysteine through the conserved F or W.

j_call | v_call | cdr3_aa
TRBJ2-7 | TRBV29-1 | CSAGGTGSSYEQYF
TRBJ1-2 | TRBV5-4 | CASRSQRAGDTF
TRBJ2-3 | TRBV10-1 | CASSDSLGARDTQYF
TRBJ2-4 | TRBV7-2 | CASSPAGLQYF
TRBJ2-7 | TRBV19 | CASSIAPVGEQYF
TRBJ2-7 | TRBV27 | CASSFLEEQYF
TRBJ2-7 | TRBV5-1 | CASSSRLGGGEQYF
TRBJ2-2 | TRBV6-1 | CASSEEVSGSLTGELFF
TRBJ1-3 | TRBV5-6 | CASSPMASGNTIYF
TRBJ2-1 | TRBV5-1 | CASSLVAGRSYNEQFF
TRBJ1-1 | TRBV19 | CASSRQGPNTEAFF
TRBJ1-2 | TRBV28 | CASSSSPHGYTF
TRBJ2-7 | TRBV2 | CASSESAGAQEQYF
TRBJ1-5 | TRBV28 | CASSYPGQGRQPQHF
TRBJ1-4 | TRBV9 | CASSVGQGNEKLFF
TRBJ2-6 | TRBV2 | CASSELAGIAGANVLTF
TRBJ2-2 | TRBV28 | CASSSSGSTGELFF
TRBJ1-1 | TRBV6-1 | CASSAPRRGLNTEAFF
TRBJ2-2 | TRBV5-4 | CASSRTGTMNTGELFF
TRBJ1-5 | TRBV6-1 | CASSGQGTYQPQHF
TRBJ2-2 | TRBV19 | CASSTGSINTGELFF
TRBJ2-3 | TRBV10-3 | CAIRLGSDPDTQYF
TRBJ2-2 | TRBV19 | CASSSFGANTGELFF
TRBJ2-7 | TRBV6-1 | CASAGTGIYEQYF
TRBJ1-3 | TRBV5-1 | CASSLGGNTIYF
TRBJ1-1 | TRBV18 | CASSPLARQQVTGNTEAFF
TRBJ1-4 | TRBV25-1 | CASSELGARTNEKLFF
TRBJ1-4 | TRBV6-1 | CASRTGTGDEKLFF
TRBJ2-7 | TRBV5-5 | CASSLDTFSYEQYF
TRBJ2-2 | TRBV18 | CASSPRNTGELFF
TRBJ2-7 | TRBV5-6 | CASRSAGQGSYEQYF